Listed below are T cell receptor beta chains from one sample, sequenced in a study of blood T cell repertoires in COVID-19. TCRdb's table, derived via immunoSEQ multiplex PCR, lists solely in-frame clones and lacks some. The table records roughly 200,000 clones, about nine tenths of them present only once. The sequencing sample was made of peripheral blood. The receptors were sampled from a man in his forties with acute or convalescent COVID-19. CDR3s include the opening cysteine and the closing phenylalanine or tryptophan. The order of the fields is D gene, V gene, J gene, clone size, CDR3 protein, CDR3 DNA. A D gene is named only where the DNA matches it firmly. Rows give clone size only sometimes, using once, few, many, or a class for an expanded clone.

.	TRBV5-6	TRBJ1-2	.	CASSWDSKGGYTF	TGTGCCAGCAGCTGGGACTCCAAAGGGGGCTACACCTTC
TRBD1	TRBV5-1	TRBJ1-4	.	CASGYRTGSTNEKLFF	TGCGCCAGCGGTTACCGGACAGGATCAACTAATGAAAAACTGTTTTTT
.	TRBV12-3/TRBV12-4	TRBJ2-3	.	CASSLSGGDTQYF	TGTGCCAGCAGTTTGAGTGGCGGAGATACGCAGTATTTT
TRBD1	TRBV27	TRBJ1-1	.	CASSVDRGRVFF	TGTGCCAGCAGTGTTGACAGGGGGCGAGTATTCTTT
.	TRBV12-3/TRBV12-4	TRBJ2-3	.	CASVGYPAAQYF	TGTGCCAGCGTGGGCTACCCCGCCGCGCAGTATTTT
TRBD2	TRBV2	TRBJ2-1	.	CASSGSKGTSGGFSYNEQFF	TGTGCCAGCAGTGGGTCCAAGGGGACTAGCGGGGGTTTCTCCTACAATGAGCAGTTCTTC
TRBD1	TRBV29-1	TRBJ2-3	.	CSVTGGSGDTQYF	TGCAGCGTTACAGGGGGCTCGGGAGATACGCAGTATTTT
.	TRBV12-5	TRBJ1-6	.	CASGLVSHRHSPLHF	TGTGCTAGTGGTTTGGTATCCCACAGACATTCACCCCTCCACTTT
.	TRBV7-9	TRBJ2-3	.	CASSFASGAGTDTQYF	TGTGCCAGCAGCTTTGCAAGCGGTGCCGGCACAGATACGCAGTATTTT
.	TRBV5-1	TRBJ2-7	.	CASNRSAPTPFYEQYF	TGCGCCAGCAATCGGAGCGCTCCCACTCCTTTCTACGAGCAGTACTTC
.	TRBV4-2	TRBJ1-2	.	CASSQDAGEGYGYTF	TGTGCCAGCAGCCAAGATGCAGGGGAAGGCTATGGCTACACCTTC
.	TRBV27	TRBJ1-5	.	CASSGEGFYNQPQHF	TGTGCCAGCTCCGGTGAGGGCTTCTACAATCAGCCCCAGCATTTT
.	TRBV5-1	TRBJ2-1	.	CASSLAGLHNEQFF	TGCGCCAGCAGCTTGGCCGGACTTCACAATGAGCAGTTCTTC
TRBD1	TRBV11-1	TRBJ2-7	.	CASSPSGTGFYEQYF	TGTGCCAGCAGCCCAAGTGGGACAGGGTTTTACGAGCAGTACTTC
.	TRBV2	TRBJ2-1	.	CASSVGRNNEQFF	TGTGCCAGCAGTGTGGGGCGTAACAATGAGCAGTTCTTC
TRBD1	TRBV3-1/TRBV3-2	TRBJ1-6	.	CASSQQGARSPLHF	TGTGCCAGCAGCCAACAGGGGGCGCGTTCACCCCTCCACTTT
TRBD2	TRBV3-1/TRBV3-2	TRBJ2-2	.	CASSRSGLALTGELFF	TGTGCCAGCAGCCGTTCGGGACTAGCACTCACCGGGGAGCTGTTTTTT
TRBD1	TRBV3-1/TRBV3-2	TRBJ1-1	.	CASSSRDRGSEAFF	TGTGCCAGCAGCTCCCGGGACAGGGGGTCGGAGGCTTTCTTT
TRBD1	TRBV20-1	TRBJ1-5	.	CSATDRGRGSNQPQHF	TGCAGTGCTACTGACAGGGGAAGGGGCAGCAATCAGCCCCAGCATTTT
TRBD2	TRBV5-5	TRBJ2-1	.	CASSPPGGVEQFF	TGTGCCAGCAGCCCCCCCGGGGGGGTTGAGCAGTTCTTC
.	TRBV3-1/TRBV3-2	TRBJ2-5	once	CASSQDGGGGLETQYF	TGTGCCAGCAGCCAAGATGGGGGAGGGGGGCTGGAGACCCAGTACTTC
.	TRBV28	TRBJ2-6	once	CASSLYSSGANVLTF	TGTGCCAGCAGTTTATACAGCTCTGGGGCCAACGTCCTGACTTTC
.	TRBV4-2	TRBJ1-2	.	CASSQASGLTNYGYTF	TGTGCCAGCAGCCAGGCCTCGGGACTAACTAACTATGGCTACACCTTC
TRBD1	TRBV3-1/TRBV3-2	TRBJ1-1	.	CASSPWGQVNTEAFF	TGTGCCAGCAGCCCATGGGGACAGGTGAACACTGAAGCTTTCTTT
.	TRBV2	TRBJ1-6	.	CASWSGSPLHF	TGTGCCAGCTGGTCCGGTTCACCCCTCCACTTT
.	TRBV18	TRBJ1-1	.	CASSLQGAAFF	TGTGCCAGCTCACTCCAGGGCGCAGCTTTCTTT
.	TRBV3-1/TRBV3-2	TRBJ2-3	.	CASSLAGAIDTQYF	TGTGCCAGCAGCCTGGCGGGGGCTATTGATACGCAGTATTTT
TRBD1	TRBV18	TRBJ1-1	.	CASSPRTGGQEAFF	TGTGCCAGCTCACCCAGGACAGGGGGGCAAGAAGCTTTCTTT
TRBD2	TRBV11-2	TRBJ2-1	.	CASSLSGGGASYNEQFF	TGTGCCAGCAGCTTATCGGGCGGGGGGGCCTCTTACAATGAGCAGTTCTTC
.	TRBV2	TRBJ2-7	.	CASSEKQRQYF	TGTGCCAGCAGTGAAAAACAGAGGCAGTACTTC
TRBD1	TRBV6-5	TRBJ1-2	.	CASRRQGEDGYTF	TGTGCCAGCAGGAGACAGGGAGAGGATGGCTACACCTTC
.	TRBV19	TRBJ2-1	.	CASSPDLHEQFF	TGTGCCAGTAGTCCCGACTTGCATGAGCAGTTCTTC
.	TRBV7-9	TRBJ1-2	.	CASSPVLINYGYTF	TGTGCCAGCAGCCCAGTGCTTATAAACTATGGCTACACCTTC
.	TRBV10-3	TRBJ1-1	.	CAMGEVRTEAFF	TGTGCCATGGGGGAGGTAAGGACTGAAGCTTTCTTT
.	TRBV7-9	TRBJ1-3	.	CASSLGGSGNTIYF	TGTGCCAGCAGCTTAGGGGGCTCCGGGAACACCATATATTTT
.	TRBV9	TRBJ2-2	once	CASQRASGELFF	TGTGCCTCTCAGCGGGCATCCGGGGAGCTGTTTTTT
TRBD1	TRBV4-3	TRBJ1-1	.	CASSHTRQGLGTEAFF	TGCGCCAGCAGCCACACCCGACAGGGGTTGGGCACTGAAGCTTTCTTT
.	TRBV7-9	TRBJ2-5	once	CASSLIQPTQETQYF	TGTGCCAGCAGCTTAATCCAACCTACTCAAGAGACCCAGTACTTC
.	TRBV5-8	TRBJ2-5	.	CASSLAGIFTQETQYF	TGTGCCAGCAGCTTGGCAGGGATCTTTACTCAAGAGACCCAGTACTTC
.	TRBV5-1	TRBJ1-2	.	CASREEEGYGYTF	TGCGCCAGCAGGGAGGAGGAAGGCTATGGCTACACCTTC
.	TRBV29-1	TRBJ1-2	.	CSVEVLLYGYTF	TGCAGCGTTGAAGTGTTATTATATGGCTACACCTTC
.	TRBV18	TRBJ1-5	.	CASSPPGSNQPQHF	TGTGCCAGCTCACCACCCGGTAGCAATCAGCCCCAGCATTTT
TRBD1	TRBV7-8	TRBJ1-3	.	CASSFGQGSGNTIYF	TGTGCCAGCAGCTTTGGACAGGGTTCTGGAAACACCATATATTTT
.	TRBV14	TRBJ2-1	once	CASSRGGGPTYNEQFF	TGTGCCAGCAGCCGAGGGGGGGGACCCACCTACAATGAGCAGTTCTTC
TRBD1	TRBV10-3	TRBJ2-3	.	CAISTRTGGAGTDTQYF	TGTGCCATCAGTACCAGGACAGGGGGCGCGGGCACAGATACGCAGTATTTT
.	TRBV3-1/TRBV3-2	TRBJ2-5	.	CASSRGLETQYF	TGTGCCAGCAGCCGAGGTTTAGAGACCCAGTACTTC
TRBD1	TRBV6-5	TRBJ1-1	.	CASKPGQKNTEAFF	TGTGCCAGCAAGCCGGGACAGAAGAACACTGAAGCTTTCTTT
.	TRBV6-1	TRBJ1-5	.	CASSGTSGILGRPQHF	TGTGCCAGCAGTGGAACCAGCGGGATCCTGGGTCGGCCCCAGCATTTT
.	TRBV6-1	TRBJ1-2	once	CASSEGRTAYGYTF	TGTGCCAGCAGTGAGGGCCGAACCGCATATGGCTACACCTTC
.	TRBV5-4	TRBJ1-4	.	CASSLMGAGNEKLFF	TGTGCCAGCAGCTTGATGGGGGCAGGGAATGAAAAACTGTTTTTT
.	TRBV7-6	TRBJ1-4	.	CASSKSGVEDEKLFF	TGTGCCAGCAGCAAAAGCGGGGTGGAGGATGAAAAACTGTTTTTT
TRBD1	TRBV13	TRBJ1-1	.	CASSAHGTVYTEAFF	TGTGCCAGCAGCGCCCACGGGACAGTTTACACTGAAGCTTTCTTT
TRBD1	TRBV3-1/TRBV3-2	TRBJ1-1	.	CASSQDRGGRTEAFF	TGTGCCAGCAGCCAAGATCGAGGGGGCCGCACTGAAGCTTTCTTT